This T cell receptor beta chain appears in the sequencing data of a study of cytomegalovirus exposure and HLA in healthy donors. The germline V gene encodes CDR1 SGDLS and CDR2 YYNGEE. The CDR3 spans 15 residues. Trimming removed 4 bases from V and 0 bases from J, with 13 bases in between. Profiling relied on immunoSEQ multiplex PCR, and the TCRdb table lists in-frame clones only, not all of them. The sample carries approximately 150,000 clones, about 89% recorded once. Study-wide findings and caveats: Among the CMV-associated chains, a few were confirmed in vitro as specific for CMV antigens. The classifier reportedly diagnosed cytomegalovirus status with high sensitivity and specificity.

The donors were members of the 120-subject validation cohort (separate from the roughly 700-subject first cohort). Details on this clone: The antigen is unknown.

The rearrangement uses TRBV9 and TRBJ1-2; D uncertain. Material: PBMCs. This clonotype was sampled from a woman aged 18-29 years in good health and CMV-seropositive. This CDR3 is CASSLAGRANYGYTF. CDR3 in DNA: TGTGCCAGCAGCCTTGCCGGGAGAGCTAACTATGGCTACACCTTC.